The 24 T cell receptor beta chains below come from one sample, sequenced in a study of control samples from healthy donors and cancer patients. Data came from immunoSEQ multiplex PCR; TCRdb stores just in-frame clones and leaves some out. The profile shows 150,000 to 200,000 clones, around 92% of them singletons. Sequenced material: blood. These receptors came from a woman aged 30 to 39 in good health.

The chain has TRBV6-2 or TRBV6-3 and TRBJ1-5; D is unresolved. Per germline, CDR1 MNHEY and CDR2 SVGEGT. The ends were cut back, 0 bases at V and 0 bases at J, with 12 bases in the middle. This CDR3 has 17 amino acids. The CDR3 sequence is CASSYSSRHYSNQPQHF. CDR3 nucleotide sequence: TGTGCCAGCAGTTACTCTAGTCGACACTATAGCAATCAGCCCCAGCATTTT.

V gene TRBV6-5 combines with J gene TRBJ1-1, with 9 bases identical to TRBD1. After removal of 2 bases from V and 5 bases from J, the junction contained 3 bases not matched to a gene. CDR1 is MNHEY, CDR2 SVGAGI, per germline. This CDR3 comprises 14 residues. In DNA, the CDR3 is TGTGCCAGCAGTTACGACAGGGGGGGTACTGAAGCTTTCTTT. Translating it yields CASSYDRGGTEAFF.

The chain uses TRBV29-1 and TRBJ2-6, with unresolved D. V was cut by 7 bases and J by 0 bases, with 7 bases left in between. The CDR3 consists of 13 residues. Germline V CDR1 and CDR2: SQVTM, ANQGSEA. The CDR3 region has the DNA TGCAGCGCGCAAAGCTCTGGGGCCAACGTCCTGACTTTC. Translation gives CSAQSSGANVLTF.

This clone is medium-sized in the sample. The CDR3 is CASSDERINQPQHF. CDR3 nucleotides: TGTGCCAGCAGTGATGAACGGATCAATCAGCCCCAGCATTTT. The chain combines TRBV2 with TRBJ1-5; D is undetermined. V lost 3 bases, J lost 3 bases, and 9 bases lay in between. The CDR3 is 14 residues long. Germline CDR1 SNHLY, CDR2 FYNNEI.

This chain joins TRBV19 and TRBJ1-1; the match to TRBD1 covers 7 bases. The V gene end was trimmed by 1 base and the J gene end by 9 bases; junction bases not matched to a gene: 2. This CDR3 is 12 amino acids long. From germline, CDR1 is LNHDA and CDR2 SQIVND (reference sequence). Written as DNA, the CDR3 is TGTGCCAGTAGTATAGTGAGGGGGCAAGCTTTCTTT. Encoded protein: CASSIVRGQAFF. Looking up the rest from reference TRBV19 and TRBJ1-1 gives the full variable domain: DGGITQSPKYLFRKEGQNVTLSCEQNLNHDAMYWYRQDPGQGLRLIYYSQIVNDFQKGDIAEGYSVSREKKESFPLTVTSAQKNPTAFYLCASSIVRGQAFFGQGTRLTVV.

V gene TRBV7-2 combines with J gene TRBJ1-3; TRBD1 agrees at 9 bases. The CDR3 is 17 amino acids. The V segment lost 2 bases and the J segment 4 bases; nucleotides outside the gene matches: 9. The germline CDR1 and CDR2 sequences are SGHTA and FQGNSA. CDR3 residues: CASSLIAGQGRGNTIYF. Here the CDR3 DNA reads TGTGCCAGCAGCTTAATAGCTGGACAGGGGAGGGGAAACACCATATATTTT.

This clone was observed once. The chain uses TRBV23-1 and TRBJ1-6; D ambiguous. TRBV23-1 qualifies as an ORF whose function is uncertain. V was clipped by 6 bases and J by 3 bases, with 9 bases between them. The CDR3 spans 14 residues. This CDR3 reads CASSGSFYNSPLHF. DNA of the CDR3: TGCGCCAGCAGCGGTAGCTTCTATAATTCACCCCTCCACTTT.

V is TRBV7-2 and J is TRBJ1-1; D uncertain. The V end lost 1 base, the J end lost 8 bases, and 11 bases lay between the germline ends. Germline CDR1 reads SGHTA; CDR2 reads FQGNSA. The CDR3 consists of 13 residues. CDR3 protein: CASSLGGFREAFF. The CDR3 DNA follows: TGTGCCAGCAGCTTAGGAGGGTTTCGGGAAGCTTTCTTT.

The chain couples TRBV5-1 to TRBJ1-1, with D uncertain. The CDR3 contains 13 residues. Germline CDR1 is SGHRS and CDR2 is YFSETQ. The V gene lost 4 bases and the J gene lost 1 base, with 8 bases spanning the gap. The CDR3 loop reads CASSIRENTEAFF. The CDR3 DNA reads TGCGCCAGCAGCATCCGGGAGAACACTGAAGCTTTCTTT. The full variable domain, rest sourced from reference TRBV5-1 and TRBJ1-1, is KAGVTQTPRYLIKTRGQQVTLSCSPISGHRSVSWYQQTPGQGLQFLFEYFSETQRNKGNFPGRFSGRQFSNSRSEMNVSTLELGDSALYLCASSIRENTEAFFGQGTRLTVV.

The DNA of the CDR3 is TGTGCCAGCAGCCAAGCCCACTTACAGGCTGGGACCTACGAGCAGTACTTC. Encoded protein: CASSQAHLQAGTYEQYF. The chain uses TRBV4-2 and TRBJ2-7, with TRBD1 as a possible D gene (5 bases). Germline V gene sequence: CDR1 LGHNA, CDR2 YNFKEQ. The CDR3 covers 17 residues. V was pared by 1 base and J by 2 bases, with 18 bases between.

The chain is built from TRBV9 and TRBJ1-2; 8 positions match TRBD1. Germline V CDR1 and CDR2: SGDLS, YYNGEE. This CDR3 comprises 13 residues. V lost 6 bases to trimming and J lost 4 bases; unmatched junction nucleotides: 5. The CDR3 nucleotides read TGTGCCAGCACACTACAGGGGGGCTATGGCTACACCTTC. This gives the protein CASTLQGGYGYTF.

The genes are TRBV6-5 and TRBJ2-1; 9 bases map to TRBD2. There are 13 residues in the CDR3. Germline trimming cut 8 bases from V and 8 bases from J; bases unmatched to any gene: 7. Germline CDR1 MNHEY, CDR2 SVGAGI. DNA of the CDR3: TGTGCCAGCTATAGCGGGAGAGGTCATGAGCAGTTCTTC. Its protein product is CASYSGRGHEQFF.

The chain employs TRBV6-2 or TRBV6-3 and TRBJ2-7, with D uncertain. Trimming took 6 bases from V and 0 from J, leaving 3 bases between them. The CDR3 has 11 residues. CDR1 MNHEY and CDR2 SVGEGT come from the germline V gene. The CDR3 spells CASSRSYEQYF. The CDR3 coding sequence is TGTGCCAGCAGCCGCTCCTACGAGCAGTACTTC.

The gene calls are TRBV12-3 or TRBV12-4 and TRBJ1-4; no clear D. Trimming took 6 bases from V and 7 from J, leaving 6 bases between them. The CDR3 sequence is 11 residues long. DNA for the CDR3: TGTGCCAGCAGCCCGAGTGAAAAACTGTTTTTT. Its protein is CASSPSEKLFF.

The chain carries TRBV6-5 and TRBJ2-5, with D tentatively TRBD1 or TRBD2 (6 bases each). Per the germline V gene, CDR1 is MNHEY and CDR2 is SVGAGI. The CDR3 spans 14 residues. Between the trimmed V and J ends, which lost 2 bases and 5 bases, there was a span of 12 bases. The CDR3 is CASSYRGVGETQYF. The DNA for the CDR3 is TGTGCCAGCAGTTACAGGGGGGTCGGGGAGACCCAGTACTTC.

The chain is built from TRBV7-9 and TRBJ1-2; D gene ambiguous. This CDR3 is built from 13 residues. V was shortened by 0 bases and J by 4 bases, with 6 bases between the two germline ends. Germline lookup yields CDR1 SEHNR and CDR2 FQNEAQ (reference sequence). In DNA form, the CDR3 reads TGTGCCAGCAGCTTAGCCGGCCCCTATGGCTACACCTTC. Amino acids: CASSLAGPYGYTF. Full variable domain (missing parts from reference TRBV7-9 and TRBJ1-2): DTGVSQNPRHKITKRGQNVTFRCDPISEHNRLYWYRQTLGQGPEFLTYFQNEAQLEKSRLLSDRFSAERPKGSFSTLEIQRTEQGDSAMYLCASSLAGPYGYTFGSGTRLTVV.

This chain links TRBV7-9 with TRBJ2-6, with D possibly TRBD2 on 5 matching bases. CDR1 SEHNR and CDR2 FQNEAQ come from the germline V gene (reference sequence). V lost 2 bases to trimming and J lost 4 bases, with 9 bases between them. CDR3 length equals 15 residues. CDR3 nucleotide sequence: TGTGCCAGCAGCTTAAGAGGGAGCGGGGCCAACGTCCTGACTTTC. This codes for CASSLRGSGANVLTF. The full variable domain, completed using reference TRBV7-9 and TRBJ2-6, is DTGVSQNPRHKITKRGQNVTFRCDPISEHNRLYWYRQTLGQGPEFLTYFQNEAQLEKSRLLSDRFSAERPKGSFSTLEIQRTEQGDSAMYLCASSLRGSGANVLTFGAGSRLTVL.

The chain uses TRBV6-5 and TRBJ2-3; 12 bases match TRBD2. CDR3 length: 16 amino acids. Germline assignment: CDR1 MNHEY and CDR2 SVGAGI. Trimming took 2 bases from V and 4 from J; bases not matched to a gene: 4. The CDR3 loop is CASSYLAGGRPDTQYF. CDR3 nucleotide sequence: TGTGCCAGCAGTTACCTAGCGGGAGGGCGTCCAGATACGCAGTATTTT.

The V call is TRBV23-1, the J call TRBJ2-1; 9 nucleotides agree with TRBD2. Being an ORF, TRBV23-1 has a function that is uncertain. This CDR3 is built from 16 residues. After removal of 3 bases from V and 1 base from J, the junction contained 4 bases not matched to a gene. CDR3 protein: CASSHGLAPSYNEQFF. Written as DNA, the CDR3 is TGCGCCAGCAGTCACGGACTAGCGCCTTCCTACAATGAGCAGTTCTTC.

CDR3 nucleotide sequence: TGCGCCAGCAGCTTGGACCGGGCTGGAAACACCATATATTTT. Translating gives CASSLDRAGNTIYF. J is TRBJ1-3 and V is TRBV5-1, with D unclear. The CDR3 runs 14 residues. Between the trimmed V and J ends, which lost 0 bases and 2 bases, there was a span of 6 bases. Germline CDR1 and CDR2: SGHRS and YFSETQ.

The CDR3 loop is CASSLGQGATNEKLFF. In DNA form, the CDR3 reads TGTGCCAGCAGCTTGGGACAGGGGGCAACTAATGAAAAACTGTTTTTT. The chain employs TRBV5-8 and TRBJ1-4; 9 bases align to TRBD1. The CDR3 is 16 residues long. The junction had 0 bases not matched to a gene; V was cut back by 0 bases and J by 0 bases. Germline V gene lookup returns CDR1 SGHTS and CDR2 YDEGEE.

This sequence joins TRBV7-9 and TRBJ2-7; possibly TRBD1 or TRBD2 for D (5 bases each). Germline V gene data show CDR1 as SEHNR and CDR2 as FQNEAQ (reference sequence). The V end was cut by 5 bases, the J end by 1 base, with 18 bases between. This CDR3 region has 16 residues. The CDR3 DNA reads TGTGCCAGCAGCGCGTTCCGGGACGTCGGTTCCTACGAGCAGTACTTC. Protein sequence: CASSAFRDVGSYEQYF. Based on the CDR3 plus reference TRBV7-9 and TRBJ2-7, the full variable domain is DTGVSQNPRHKITKRGQNVTFRCDPISEHNRLYWYRQTLGQGPEFLTYFQNEAQLEKSRLLSDRFSAERPKGSFSTLEIQRTEQGDSAMYLCASSAFRDVGSYEQYFGPGTRLTVT.

The chain has TRBV3-1 (or the pseudogene TRBV3-2) and TRBJ2-7, with TRBD2 identical over 7 bases. CDR3 length: 15 amino acids. Per the germline V gene, CDR1 is LGHDT and CDR2 is YNNKEL (reference sequence). After removal of 0 bases from V and 0 bases from J, the junction contained 2 bases not matched to a gene. The CDR3 DNA sequence: TGTGCCAGCAGCCAAGATCGGACTAGCTCCTACGAGCAGTACTTC. It translates to CASSQDRTSSYEQYF.

The CDR3 loop is CASSLERGDLDTQYF. The CDR3 DNA follows: TGCGCCAGCAGCTTGGAGCGGGGGGATTTAGATACGCAGTATTTT. The V call is TRBV5-1, the J call TRBJ2-3, with 9 nucleotides matching TRBD2. With V trimmed by 0 bases and J by 5 bases, 4 bases remained unmatched. This CDR3 has 15 residues. Germline V gene data show CDR1 as SGHRS and CDR2 as YFSETQ.